The present TCR beta chain was sequenced within a study of blood T cell repertoires in COVID-19. Produced via immunoSEQ multiplex PCR; TCRdb's table is partial and in-frame only. The sample lists tens of thousands of clones, around 79% occurring once. Trimming stripped 5 bases from V and 0 bases from J, with 6 bases between. CDR3 length: 13 amino acids. Looked up from germline, CDR1 is SGHTA and CDR2 is FQGTGA. This clonotype was sampled from a human donor in a cohort sampled during active COVID-19. The rearrangement links TRBV7-3 to TRBJ2-3; D is unresolved. Sequenced input: peripheral blood. CDR3 residues: CASSIVSTDTQYF. CDR3 bases: TGTGCCAGCAGCATAGTCAGCACAGATACGCAGTATTTT. The entire variable domain, with the rest obtained from reference TRBV7-3 and TRBJ2-3, is as follows: GAGVSQTPSNKVTEKGKYVELRCDPISGHTALYWYRQSLGQGPEFLIYFQGTGAADDSGLPNDRFFAVRPEGSVSTLKIQRTERGDSAVYLCASSIVSTDTQYFGPGTRLTVL.